Following are 21 T cell receptor beta chains from one sample sequenced in a study of cytomegalovirus exposure and HLA in healthy donors. The PCR employed 60 Vbeta primers together with 13 Jbeta primers. Profiling relied on immunoSEQ multiplex PCR, and the TCRdb table lists in-frame clones only, not all of them. The table records approximately 110,000 clones, around three quarters of them present only once. Material: PBMCs. All receptors come from a young woman in good health and CMV-seronegative.

The chain couples TRBV2 to TRBJ1-1, with D possibly being TRBD1 (6 bases). Germline CDR1 is SNHLY and CDR2 is FYNNEI. The CDR3 is made up of 12 amino acids. V shed 8 bases and J shed 1 base, with 8 bases lying between them. In nucleotides, the CDR3 is TGTGCCAGCGGGGGACAGAACACTGAAGCTTTCTTT. Residues: CASGGQNTEAFF.

The chain has TRBV18 and TRBJ1-4; 9 bases are shared with TRBD1. The CDR3 is 14 residues long. Germline assignment: CDR1 KGHSH and CDR2 LQKENI. The ends lost 6 bases at V and 8 bases at J; junction bases unmatched: 7. DNA for the CDR3: TGTGCCAGCTCCGACAGGGGGAGTTCAGAAAAACTGTTTTTT. It translates to CASSDRGSSEKLFF.

In this sample, this clone turned up a few times. This sequence joins TRBV2 and TRBJ1-2, with 7 bases matching TRBD1. CDR1 is SNHLY and CDR2 is FYNNEI in the germline V gene. The ends lost 6 bases at V and 0 bases at J; junction bases unmatched: 10. CDR3 size: 16 residues. CDR3 region: CASSPPQGYANYGYTF. The CDR3 DNA sequence: TGTGCCAGCAGCCCACCACAGGGGTACGCTAACTATGGCTACACCTTC.

Comments on this clone: This sample includes further DNA sequences coding for the same CDR3. The chain recombines TRBV5-1 with TRBJ2-5; possibly TRBD2 for D (5 bases). Germline CDR1 is SGHRS and CDR2 is YFSETQ. Trimming pared 0 bases from V and 5 bases from J, leaving 14 bases between. This CDR3 has 15 amino acids. The CDR3 bases are TGCGCCAGCAGCTTGGCCGGTCTAGCAGAGGAGACCCAGTACTTC. It translates to CASSLAGLAEETQYF.

The gene calls are TRBV5-8 and TRBJ2-7; D gene uncertain. The CDR3 runs to 12 residues. V lost 0 bases and J lost 7, with 8 bases in between. Germline V lookup: CDR1 SGHTS, CDR2 YDEGEE. CDR3 sequence reads: CASSLGAPEQYF. CDR3 coding DNA: TGTGCCAGCAGCTTGGGGGCACCGGAGCAGTACTTC. The whole variable domain, remainder taken from reference TRBV5-8 and TRBJ2-7, is EAGVTQSPTHLIKTRGQQATLRCSPISGHTSVYWYQQALGLGLQFLLWYDEGEERNRGNFPPRFSGRQFPNYSSELNVNALELEDSALYLCASSLGAPEQYFGPGTRLTVT.

The chain couples TRBV10-3 to TRBJ2-1, with TRBD2 matching over 8 bases. The CDR3 is 15 amino acids. CDR1 and CDR2 from the germline V gene are ENHRY and SYGVKD. The junction had 10 bases not matched to a gene; V was cut back by 3 bases and J by 9 bases. The CDR3 bases are TGTGCCATCAGTGAAGGTCGGGGGGGGCCTGGTGAGCAGTTCTTC. This codes for CAISEGRGGPGEQFF.

The rearrangement joins TRBV30 to TRBJ2-7; tentative D call: TRBD2 (6 bases). Germline V gene lookup returns CDR1 GTSNPN and CDR2 SVGIG (reference sequence). The CDR3 length is 13 residues. The germline V and J ends were trimmed by 3 bases and 4 bases, with 13 bases remaining between them. This chain's CDR3 is CAWRAGRTYEQYF. The CDR3 DNA follows: TGTGCCTGGAGGGCAGGGAGGACGTACGAGCAGTACTTC.

This clone was detected a few times. V is TRBV7-8 and J is TRBJ2-5; a possible D gene is TRBD1 (6 bases). In germline, CDR1 is SGHVS, CDR2 FQNEAQ. The CDR3 has 14 amino acids. Between the trimmed V and J ends, which lost 2 bases and 4 bases, there was a span of 11 bases. CDR3 DNA sequence: TGTGCCAGCAGCTTATATGGGGGCCTAGAGACCCAGTACTTC. Translating gives CASSLYGGLETQYF.

The chain combines TRBV29-1 with TRBJ1-1; tentative D call: TRBD1 (5 bases). The CDR3 length is 12 residues. The V gene lost 3 bases and the J gene lost 7 bases, with 12 bases spanning the gap. The germline V gene has CDR1 SQVTM and CDR2 ANQGSEA. CDR3 amino acids: CSVEKKGFEAFF. The CDR3 coding sequence is TGCAGCGTTGAGAAGAAGGGGTTTGAAGCTTTCTTT.

DNA for the CDR3: TGTGCCAGCAGCTCGCATAAGATAGAGGAGACCCAGTACTTC. It specifies CASSSHKIEETQYF. V usage is TRBV5-6 and J usage is TRBJ2-5, with D hard to call. Germline CDR1 is SGHDT and CDR2 is YYEEEE. The CDR3 covers 14 residues. Between the trimmed V and J ends, which lost 3 bases and 5 bases, there was a span of 14 bases.

This chain connects TRBV6-6 to TRBJ1-5; D unresolved. Germline V gene data show CDR1 as MNHNY and CDR2 as SVGAGI (reference sequence). There are 12 residues in the CDR3. Trimming shortened V by 2 bases and J by 4 bases, and 3 bases separated the two germline ends. Written as DNA, the CDR3 is TGTGCCAGCAGTTACCTTAATCAGCCCCAGCATTTT. As protein: CASSYLNQPQHF.

This clone has more than one count but fewer than ten. V is TRBV2 and J is TRBJ1-1, with 8 bases matching TRBD1. The trim removed 7 bases at V and 4 bases at J, leaving 5 bases unmatched. CDR1 and CDR2 (germline): SNHLY, FYNNEI. The CDR3 loop spans 13 amino acids. DNA of the CDR3: TGTGCCAGCAACGGACAGGGTTCCACTGAAGCTTTCTTT. The encoded protein is CASNGQGSTEAFF.

The chain carries TRBV19 and TRBJ2-1; 8 nucleotides align to TRBD2. CDR1 LNHDA and CDR2 SQIVND come from the germline V gene (reference sequence). CDR3 length equals 15 residues. The V segment lost 3 bases and the J segment 6 bases; nucleotides outside the gene matches: 7. CDR3 nucleotide sequence: TGTGCCAGTAGTATGGGAGTAGCGGGGTCCAATGAGCAGTTCTTC. Translated, it gives CASSMGVAGSNEQFF.

This clone came up a few times. V gene TRBV30 combines with J gene TRBJ1-2; maybe TRBD1 (5 bases). The CDR3 covers 12 residues. CDR1 is GTSNPN, CDR2 SVGIG, per germline (reference sequence). V lost 2 bases and J 8 bases, leaving 12 bases between the germline ends. CDR3 sequence (DNA): TGTGCCTGGAGTCCGGGGGACTGGGGCTACACCTTC. It yields the protein CAWSPGDWGYTF.

This clone turned up a few times. The rearrangement links TRBV10-1 to TRBJ2-1, with 11 nucleotides matching TRBD1. Trimming at V came to 3 bases and at J to 12 bases, leaving 10 bases not matched to a gene. CDR1 and CDR2 (germline): WNHNN, SYGVQD (reference sequence). The CDR3 is 15 amino acids. DNA for the CDR3: TGCGCCAGCAGTGATCCGGGACAGGGGGAGTATGGGCAGTTCTTC. This gives the protein CASSDPGQGEYGQFF.

The chain has TRBV7-2 and TRBJ2-5, with unresolved D. From germline, CDR1 is SGHTA and CDR2 FQGNSA. Trimming removed 4 bases from V and 0 bases from J, with 3 bases in between. The CDR3 is 12 amino acids. The CDR3 DNA is TGTGCCAGCAGCTCATACCAAGAGACCCAGTACTTC. As protein: CASSSYQETQYF.

This chain's CDR3 is CASSYTGENEKLFF. The CDR3, as DNA: TGTGCCAGCAGTTACACAGGAGAGAATGAAAAACTGTTTTTT. The J gene is TRBJ1-4, the V gene TRBV6-5, with D tentatively TRBD1 (5 bases). V shed 2 bases and J shed 5 bases, with 9 bases lying between them. There are 14 residues in the CDR3. The germline CDR1 and CDR2 sequences are MNHEY and SVGAGI.

The gene calls are TRBV4-1 and TRBJ2-1, with D possibly TRBD2 on 6 matching bases. V lost 1 base and J 8 bases, leaving 9 bases between the germline ends. The germline V gene has CDR1 MGHRA and CDR2 YSYEKL. The CDR3 has 13 residues. The CDR3 protein is CASSQAPGDEQFF. The CDR3 nucleotides are TGCGCCAGCAGCCAAGCCCCGGGGGATGAGCAGTTCTTC.

The CDR3 DNA reads as TGTGCCAGCAGTCCCACTAGCGGGGAGACCAATGAGCAGTTCTTC. Its protein product is CASSPTSGETNEQFF. The chain joins TRBV25-1 to TRBJ2-1, with 10 bases aligning to TRBD2. V lost 5 bases and J lost 6; bases outside the gene matches: 7. The CDR3 is made up of 15 amino acids. The V gene's germline CDR1 is MGHDK and CDR2 SYGVNS.

This chain links TRBV4-2 with TRBJ1-1; 7 positions match TRBD1. J lost 4 bases, V lost 0 bases, and 8 bases had no gene match. Germline CDR1 LGHNA, CDR2 YNFKEQ. The CDR3 spans 16 residues. The CDR3 protein is CASSQEAVPGGTEAFF. CDR3 DNA sequence: TGTGCCAGCAGCCAAGAAGCCGTTCCAGGGGGCACTGAAGCTTTCTTT.

This clone was observed once. The rearrangement links TRBV5-8 to TRBJ1-5, with unresolved D. Germline V CDR1 and CDR2: SGHTS, YDEGEE. With 3 bases removed from V and 6 bases from J, the gap between germline ends came to 10 bases. The CDR3 is 13 residues long. In DNA, the CDR3 is TGTGCCAGCAGCTATGAGGAATTTCAGCCCCAGCATTTT. Translating it yields CASSYEEFQPQHF.